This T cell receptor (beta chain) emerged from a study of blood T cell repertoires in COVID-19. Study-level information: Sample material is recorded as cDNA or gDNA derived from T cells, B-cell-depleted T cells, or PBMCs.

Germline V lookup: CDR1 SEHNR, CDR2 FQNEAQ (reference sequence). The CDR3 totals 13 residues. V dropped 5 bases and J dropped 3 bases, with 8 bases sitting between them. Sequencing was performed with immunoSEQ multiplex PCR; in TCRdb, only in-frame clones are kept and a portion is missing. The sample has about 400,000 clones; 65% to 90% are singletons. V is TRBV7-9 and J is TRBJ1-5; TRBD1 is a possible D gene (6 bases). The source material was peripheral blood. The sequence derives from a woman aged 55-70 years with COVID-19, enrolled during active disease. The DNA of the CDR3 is TGTGCCAGCAGCCCAGGGGCCAATCAGCCCCAGCATTTT. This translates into CASSPGANQPQHF.